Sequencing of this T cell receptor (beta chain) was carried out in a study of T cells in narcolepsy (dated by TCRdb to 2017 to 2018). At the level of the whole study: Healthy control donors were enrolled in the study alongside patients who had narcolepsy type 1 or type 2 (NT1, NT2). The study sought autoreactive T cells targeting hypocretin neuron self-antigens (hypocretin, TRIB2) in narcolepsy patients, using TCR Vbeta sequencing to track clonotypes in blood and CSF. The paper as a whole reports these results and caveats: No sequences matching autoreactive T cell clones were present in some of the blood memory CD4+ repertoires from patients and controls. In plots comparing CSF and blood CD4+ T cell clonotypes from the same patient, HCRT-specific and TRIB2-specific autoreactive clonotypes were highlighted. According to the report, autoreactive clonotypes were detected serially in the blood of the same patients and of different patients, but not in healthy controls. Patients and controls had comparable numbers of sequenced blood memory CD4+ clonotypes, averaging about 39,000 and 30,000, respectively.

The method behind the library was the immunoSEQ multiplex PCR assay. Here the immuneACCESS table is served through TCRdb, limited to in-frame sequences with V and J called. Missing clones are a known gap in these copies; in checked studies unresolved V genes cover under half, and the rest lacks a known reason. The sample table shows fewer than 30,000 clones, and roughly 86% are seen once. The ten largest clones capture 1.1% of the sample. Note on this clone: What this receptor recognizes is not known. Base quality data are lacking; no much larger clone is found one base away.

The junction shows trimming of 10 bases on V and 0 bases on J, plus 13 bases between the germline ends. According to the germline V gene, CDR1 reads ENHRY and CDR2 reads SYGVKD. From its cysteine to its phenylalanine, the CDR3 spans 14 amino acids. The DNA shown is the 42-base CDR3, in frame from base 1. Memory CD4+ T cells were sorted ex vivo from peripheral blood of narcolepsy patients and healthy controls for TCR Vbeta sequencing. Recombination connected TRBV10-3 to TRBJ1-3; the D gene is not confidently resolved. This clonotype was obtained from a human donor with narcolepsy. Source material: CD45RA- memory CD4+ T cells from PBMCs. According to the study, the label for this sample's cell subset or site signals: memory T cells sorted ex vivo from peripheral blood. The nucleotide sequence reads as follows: TGTGCCACCAACTGGAACATCTCTGGAAACACCATATATTTT. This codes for CATNWNISGNTIYF.